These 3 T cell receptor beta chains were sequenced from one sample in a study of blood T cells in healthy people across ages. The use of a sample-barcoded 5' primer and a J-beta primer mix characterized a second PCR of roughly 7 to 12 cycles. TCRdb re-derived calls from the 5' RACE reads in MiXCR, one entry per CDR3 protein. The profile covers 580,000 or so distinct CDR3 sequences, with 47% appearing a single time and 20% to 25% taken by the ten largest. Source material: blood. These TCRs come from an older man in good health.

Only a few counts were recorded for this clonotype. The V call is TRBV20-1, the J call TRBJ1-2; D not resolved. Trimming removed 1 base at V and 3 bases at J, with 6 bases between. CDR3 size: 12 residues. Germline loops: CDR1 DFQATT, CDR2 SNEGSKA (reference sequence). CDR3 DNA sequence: TGCAGTGCTAGAGTAGCAGACTATGGCTACACCTTC. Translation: CSARVADYGYTF.

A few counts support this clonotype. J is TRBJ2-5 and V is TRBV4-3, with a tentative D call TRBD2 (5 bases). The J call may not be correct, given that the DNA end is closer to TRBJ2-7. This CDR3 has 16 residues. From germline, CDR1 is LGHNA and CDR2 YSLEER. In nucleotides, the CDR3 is TGCGCCAGCAGCCAACCTGCCCTGGGAGAAACCGACGAGCAGTACTTC. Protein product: CASSQPALGETDEQYF.

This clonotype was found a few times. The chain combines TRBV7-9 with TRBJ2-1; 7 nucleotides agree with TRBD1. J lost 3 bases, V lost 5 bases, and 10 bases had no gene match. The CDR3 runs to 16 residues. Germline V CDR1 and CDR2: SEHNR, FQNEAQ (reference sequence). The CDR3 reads CASSVNTGAFYNEQFF. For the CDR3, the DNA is TGTGCCAGCAGCGTGAACACAGGGGCCTTCTACAATGAGCAGTTCTTC.